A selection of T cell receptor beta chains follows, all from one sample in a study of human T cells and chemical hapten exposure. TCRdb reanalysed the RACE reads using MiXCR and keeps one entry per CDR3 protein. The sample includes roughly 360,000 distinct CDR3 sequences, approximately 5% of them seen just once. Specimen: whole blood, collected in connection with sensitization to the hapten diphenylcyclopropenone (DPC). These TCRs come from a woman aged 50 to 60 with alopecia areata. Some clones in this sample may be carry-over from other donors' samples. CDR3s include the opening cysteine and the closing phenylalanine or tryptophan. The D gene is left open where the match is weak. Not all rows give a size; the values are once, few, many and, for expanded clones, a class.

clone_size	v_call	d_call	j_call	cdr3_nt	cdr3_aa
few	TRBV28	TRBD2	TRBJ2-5	TGTGCCAGCAGCCCCGGGACTAGCGGGTTGTACCAAGAGACCCAGTACTTC	CASSPGTSGLYQETQYF
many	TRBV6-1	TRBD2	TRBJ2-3	TGTGCCAGCACTCCAGCGGGAGGTTTTAATACGCAGTATTTT	CASTPAGGFNTQYF
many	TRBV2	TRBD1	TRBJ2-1	TGTGCCAGCAGTGGAGGGGGCATGAGGGAGCAGTTCTTC	CASSGGGMREQFF
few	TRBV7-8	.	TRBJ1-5	TGTGCCAGCAGCTCGCTGGGGAGCAATCAGCCCCAGCATTTT	CASSSLGSNQPQHF
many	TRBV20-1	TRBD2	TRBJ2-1	TGCAGTGCTAGCCAACTAGCGGGGTCGTACAATGAGCAGTTCTTC	CSASQLAGSYNEQFF
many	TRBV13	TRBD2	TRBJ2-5	TGTGCCAGCAGCCAGGGGACTAGCGGGGGTGAGACCCAGTACTTC	CASSQGTSGGETQYF
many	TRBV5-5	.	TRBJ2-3	TGTGCCAGCAGCCCCAGGGGCCCCCCGCCCACAGATACGCAGTATTTT	CASSPRGPPPTDTQYF
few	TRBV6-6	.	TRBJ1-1	TGTGCCAGCACATCGGGGACTGAAGCTTTCTTT	CASTSGTEAFF
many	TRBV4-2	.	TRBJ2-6	TGTGCCAGCAGCCAAGAATCCATAGGTGGTGGGGCCAACGTCCTGACTTTC	CASSQESIGGGANVLTF
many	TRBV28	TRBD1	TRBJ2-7	TGTGCCTCCCAGGGGGCCCACTACGAGCAGTACTTC	CASQGAHYEQYF
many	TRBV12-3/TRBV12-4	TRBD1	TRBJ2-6	TGTGCCAGCAGTCAAAGACAGGGGTCTGGGGCCAACGTCCTGACTTTC	CASSQRQGSGANVLTF
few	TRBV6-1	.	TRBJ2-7	TGTGCCAGCAGTGAAGTCGGGTACTCTGTCAGCGAGCAGTACTTC	CASSEVGYSVSEQYF
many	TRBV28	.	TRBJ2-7	TGTGCCATCACAGACAGGAACGGTAACGAGCAGTACTTC	CAITDRNGNEQYF
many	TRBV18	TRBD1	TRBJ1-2	TGTGCCAGCTCACCGGGACAGGGCTCGGTTACTAACTATGGCTACACCTTC	CASSPGQGSVTNYGYTF
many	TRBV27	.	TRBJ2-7	TGTGCCAGCAGTTTCCACCAGGCTAGCTCCTACGAGCAGTACTTC	CASSFHQASSYEQYF
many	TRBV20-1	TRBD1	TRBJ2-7	TGCAGTGCTTTGACGGGACAGGGGATCCCCTACGAGCAGTACTTC	CSALTGQGIPYEQYF
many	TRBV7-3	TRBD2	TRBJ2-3	TGTGCCAGCAGCTTAAATCCAGCGGGGGATACGCAGTATTTT	CASSLNPAGDTQYF
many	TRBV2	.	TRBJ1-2	TGTGCCAGCAGAAATAGGGGAAGCTACACCTTC	CASRNRGSYTF
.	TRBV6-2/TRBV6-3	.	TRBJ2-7	TGTGCCAGCAGTTACTCCGGCGGTAATAGTTACGAGCAGTACTTC	CASSYSGGNSYEQYF
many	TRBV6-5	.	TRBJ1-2	TGTGCCAGCAGTTCTGCCTTGATATCTAACTATGGCTACACCTTC	CASSSALISNYGYTF
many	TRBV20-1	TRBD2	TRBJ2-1	TGCAGTGCTCTTAGCGGGGACTCCTACAATGAGCAGTTCTTC	CSALSGDSYNEQFF
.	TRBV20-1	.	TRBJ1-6	TGCAGTGCCAGACCTGAATCCTATAATTCACCCCTCCACTTT	CSARPESYNSPLHF
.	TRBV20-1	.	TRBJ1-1	TGCAGTGCTAGAGGGGGGACCCAGGGAGCTTTCTTT	CSARGGTQGAFF